The clone carrying this T cell receptor (beta chain) was observed at least ten times. Its antigen is as yet unknown. MiXCR, applied by TCRdb to the 5' RACE reads, yields one record per CDR3 protein. Of 200,000 to 250,000 distinct CDR3 sequences in the sample, 9% to 10% are singletons; the top ten hold 3% to 4.5%. The germline V gene has CDR1 LGHDT and CDR2 YNNKEL (reference sequence). The CDR3 consists of 16 residues. Trimming shortened V by 4 bases and J by 2 bases, and 16 bases separated the two germline ends. This entry comes from a study of T-cell memory formation after mild COVID-19. The wider study: Largely, the TCR clusters proved donor specific.

Overall study results and limits: Later expanders leaned CD4+, whereas clones that contracted between day 15 and 85 were balanced CD4/CD8.

This receptor was taken from a young man who had mild COVID-19 (a few samples of this study predate the infection). Cell type and time point are not known. The specimen was PBMCs or a T cell subset sorted from them (not recorded which). The chain employs TRBV3-1 and TRBJ2-3, with no clear D. In nucleotides, the CDR3 is TGTGCCAGCAGCCCGACCGTTAAGCGAATCACAGATACGCAGTATTTT. Translation: CASSPTVKRITDTQYF.